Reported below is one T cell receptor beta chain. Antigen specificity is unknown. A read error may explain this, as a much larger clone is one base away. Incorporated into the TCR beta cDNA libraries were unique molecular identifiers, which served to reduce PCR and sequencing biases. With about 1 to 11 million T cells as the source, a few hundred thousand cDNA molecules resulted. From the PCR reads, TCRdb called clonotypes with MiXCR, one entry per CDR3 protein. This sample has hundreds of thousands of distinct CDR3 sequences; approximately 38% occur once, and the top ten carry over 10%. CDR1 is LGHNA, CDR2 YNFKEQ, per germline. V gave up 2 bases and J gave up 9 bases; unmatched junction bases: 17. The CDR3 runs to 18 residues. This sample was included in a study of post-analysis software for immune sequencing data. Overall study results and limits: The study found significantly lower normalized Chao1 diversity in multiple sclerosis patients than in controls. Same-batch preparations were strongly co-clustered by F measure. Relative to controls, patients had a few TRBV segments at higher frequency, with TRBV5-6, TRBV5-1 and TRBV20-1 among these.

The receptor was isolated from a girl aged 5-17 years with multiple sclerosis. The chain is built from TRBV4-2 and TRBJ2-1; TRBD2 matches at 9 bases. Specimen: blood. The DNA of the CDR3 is TGTGCCAGCAGCCAATCATGGGCTCGCGGGGGGGAATATGGTGAGCAGTTCTTC. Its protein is CASSQSWARGGEYGEQFF.